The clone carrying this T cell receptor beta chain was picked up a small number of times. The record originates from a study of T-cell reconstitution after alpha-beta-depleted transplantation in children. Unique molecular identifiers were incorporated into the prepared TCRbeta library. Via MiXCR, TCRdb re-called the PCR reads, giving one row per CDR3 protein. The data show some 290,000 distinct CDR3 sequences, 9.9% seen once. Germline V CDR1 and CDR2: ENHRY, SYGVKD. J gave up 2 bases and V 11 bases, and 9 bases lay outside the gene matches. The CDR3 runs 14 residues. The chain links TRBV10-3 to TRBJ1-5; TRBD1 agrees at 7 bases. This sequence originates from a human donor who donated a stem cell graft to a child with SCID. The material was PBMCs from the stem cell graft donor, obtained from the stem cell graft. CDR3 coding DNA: TGTGCCTCCGCCGATGGGACAGGCAATCAGCCCCAGCATTTT. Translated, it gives CASADGTGNQPQHF.